These T cell receptor beta chains were read from a single sample in a study of chemoradiotherapy in HPV16-positive cancers. Using immunoSEQ multiplex PCR, the repertoire was profiled, and TCRdb retains in-frame clones only, with some absent. The sample yields around 68,000 clones, 88% seen once. This specimen consisted of blood, obtained from a patient who underwent chemoradiotherapy. Receptor source: a human donor with HPV-associated anogenital cancer. The CDR3 runs from the conserved cysteine through the conserved F or W. The order of the fields is V gene, J gene, clone size, D gene, CDR3 protein, CDR3 DNA. The D gene is left open where the match is weak. Clone size, where shown, is once, few, many, or a class for clones that have expanded.

v_call: TRBV19; j_call: TRBJ1-5; clone_size: -; d_call: -; cdr3_aa: CASSIQGGGQPQHF; cdr3_nt: TGTGCCAGTAGTATTCAGGGCGGTGGGCAGCCCCAGCATTTT
v_call: TRBV6-1; j_call: TRBJ1-1; clone_size: -; d_call: -; cdr3_aa: CASRRSWGGNTEAFF; cdr3_nt: TGTGCCAGCAGGAGGAGTTGGGGGGGGAACACTGAAGCTTTCTTT
v_call: TRBV6-1; j_call: TRBJ1-2; clone_size: -; d_call: TRBD1; cdr3_aa: CASSKDGTGANYGYTF; cdr3_nt: TGTGCCAGCAGTAAAGATGGGACAGGGGCTAACTATGGCTACACCTTC
v_call: TRBV5-6; j_call: TRBJ2-7; clone_size: -; d_call: TRBD2; cdr3_aa: CASSPYSGSFYEGQYF; cdr3_nt: TGTGCCAGCAGCCCATATAGCGGGAGCTTTTACGAAGGGCAGTACTTC
v_call: TRBV6-1; j_call: TRBJ2-7; clone_size: -; d_call: -; cdr3_aa: CASSEGRLLQLYEQYF; cdr3_nt: TGTGCCAGCAGTGAAGGACGCCTCCTCCAACTCTACGAGCAGTACTTC
v_call: TRBV28; j_call: TRBJ2-7; clone_size: -; d_call: TRBD1; cdr3_aa: CASSPIGQGAYEQYF; cdr3_nt: TGTGCCAGCAGTCCCATCGGACAGGGGGCTTACGAGCAGTACTTC
v_call: TRBV18; j_call: TRBJ1-1; clone_size: once; d_call: -; cdr3_aa: CASSPPEDRLTEAFF; cdr3_nt: TGTGCCAGCTCACCACCTGAGGACAGACTCACTGAAGCTTTCTTT
v_call: TRBV4-1; j_call: TRBJ2-3; clone_size: -; d_call: -; cdr3_aa: CASSQELGTDTQYF; cdr3_nt: TGCGCCAGCAGCCAAGAGTTGGGAACAGATACGCAGTATTTT
v_call: TRBV4-2; j_call: TRBJ1-2; clone_size: -; d_call: -; cdr3_aa: CASSQEPGARYGYTF; cdr3_nt: TGTGCCAGCAGCCAAGAGCCGGGGGCACGATATGGCTACACCTTC
v_call: TRBV5-6; j_call: TRBJ1-3; clone_size: -; d_call: -; cdr3_aa: CASSLWGATGNTIYF; cdr3_nt: TGTGCCAGCAGCTTATGGGGGGCAACGGGAAACACCATATATTTT
v_call: TRBV2; j_call: TRBJ2-3; clone_size: -; d_call: TRBD2; cdr3_aa: CASRRLAGTDTQYF; cdr3_nt: TGTGCCAGCAGGCGACTAGCGGGGACAGATACGCAGTATTTT